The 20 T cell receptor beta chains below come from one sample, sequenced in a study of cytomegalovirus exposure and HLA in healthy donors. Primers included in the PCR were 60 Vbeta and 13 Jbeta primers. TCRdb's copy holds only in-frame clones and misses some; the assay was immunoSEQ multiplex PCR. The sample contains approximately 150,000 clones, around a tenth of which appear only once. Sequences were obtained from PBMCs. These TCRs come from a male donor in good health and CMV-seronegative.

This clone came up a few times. CDR3 loop: CASNVTVLSGANVLTF. As DNA, the CDR3 is TGTGCCAGTAATGTGACTGTCTTATCTGGGGCCAACGTCCTGACTTTC. The rearrangement links TRBV19 to TRBJ2-6; D gene ambiguous. V lost 7 bases, J lost 1 base, and 14 bases lay in between. Germline V gene lookup returns CDR1 LNHDA and CDR2 SQIVND (reference sequence). The CDR3 is 16 residues long. Together with reference TRBV19 and TRBJ2-6, the CDR3 gives the full variable domain: DGGITQSPKYLFRKEGQNVTLSCEQNLNHDAMYWYRQDPGQGLRLIYYSQIVNDFQKGDIAEGYSVSREKKESFPLTVTSAQKNPTAFYLCASNVTVLSGANVLTFGAGSRLTVL.

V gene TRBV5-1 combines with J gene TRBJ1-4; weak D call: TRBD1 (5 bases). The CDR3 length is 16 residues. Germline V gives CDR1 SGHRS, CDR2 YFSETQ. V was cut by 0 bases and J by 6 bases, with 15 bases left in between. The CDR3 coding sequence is TGCGCCAGCAGCTTGGTGGGGCCTCCGGAGTATGAAAAACTGTTTTTT. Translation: CASSLVGPPEYEKLFF.

The CDR3 sequence is CASSGTVQETQYF. In nucleotides, the CDR3 is TGTGCCAGCAGCGGGACAGTACAAGAGACCCAGTACTTC. The chain carries TRBV7-2 and TRBJ2-5; 7 bases line up with TRBD1. This CDR3 is built from 13 residues. V was pared by 5 bases and J by 2 bases, with 2 bases of the junction left unmatched. Germline CDR1 and CDR2: SGHTA and FQGNSA.

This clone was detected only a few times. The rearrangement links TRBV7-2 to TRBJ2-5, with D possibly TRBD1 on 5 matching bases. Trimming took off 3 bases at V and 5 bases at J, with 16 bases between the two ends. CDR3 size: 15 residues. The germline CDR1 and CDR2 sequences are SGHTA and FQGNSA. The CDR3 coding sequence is TGTGCCAGCAGCTTCATCCAGTCACAGGCGGAGACCCAGTACTTC. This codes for CASSFIQSQAETQYF.

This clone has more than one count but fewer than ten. In DNA, the CDR3 is TGTGCCAGCAGCTCAGAGGGGGATACTGAAGCTTTCTTT. The encoded protein is CASSSEGDTEAFF. This chain joins TRBV6-5 and TRBJ1-1; possible D gene TRBD1, 6 bases. Deletions cut 6 bases from V and 5 bases from J, with 13 bases between. Germline V CDR1 and CDR2: MNHEY, SVGAGI. The CDR3 loop spans 13 amino acids.

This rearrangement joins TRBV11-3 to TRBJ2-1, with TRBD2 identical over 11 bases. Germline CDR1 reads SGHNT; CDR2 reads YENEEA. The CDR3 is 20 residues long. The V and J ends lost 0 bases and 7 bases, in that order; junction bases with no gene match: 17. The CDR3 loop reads CASSLDGLVAGGAKANEQFF. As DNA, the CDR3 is TGTGCCAGCAGCTTAGATGGATTGGTAGCGGGGGGGGCCAAGGCGAATGAGCAGTTCTTC.

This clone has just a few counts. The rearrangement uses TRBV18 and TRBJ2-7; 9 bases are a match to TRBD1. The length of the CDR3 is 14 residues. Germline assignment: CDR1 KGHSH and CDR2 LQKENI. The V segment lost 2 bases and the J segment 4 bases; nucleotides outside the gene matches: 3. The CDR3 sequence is CASSPGDRGYEQYF. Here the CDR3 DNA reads TGTGCCAGCTCACCAGGTGACAGGGGGTACGAGCAGTACTTC.

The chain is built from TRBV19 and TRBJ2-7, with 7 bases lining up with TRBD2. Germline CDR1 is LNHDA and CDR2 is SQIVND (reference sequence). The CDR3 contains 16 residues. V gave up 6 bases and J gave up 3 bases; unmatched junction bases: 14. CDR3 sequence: CASSPAGDYSNYEQYF. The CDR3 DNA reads TGTGCCAGTAGCCCGGCGGGGGACTACTCCAACTACGAGCAGTACTTC.

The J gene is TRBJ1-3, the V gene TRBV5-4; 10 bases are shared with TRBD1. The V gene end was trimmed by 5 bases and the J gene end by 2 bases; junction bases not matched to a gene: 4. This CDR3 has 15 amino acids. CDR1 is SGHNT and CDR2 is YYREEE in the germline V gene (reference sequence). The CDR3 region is CASSDRGQAGNTIYF. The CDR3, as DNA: TGTGCCAGCAGTGACAGGGGGCAGGCTGGAAACACCATATATTTT.

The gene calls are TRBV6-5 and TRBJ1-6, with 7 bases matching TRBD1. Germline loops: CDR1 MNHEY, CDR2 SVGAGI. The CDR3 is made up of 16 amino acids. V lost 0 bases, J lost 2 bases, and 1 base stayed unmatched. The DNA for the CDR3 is TGTGCCAGCAGTTACTCGGGACAGACCTATAATTCACCCCTCCACTTT. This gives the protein CASSYSGQTYNSPLHF.

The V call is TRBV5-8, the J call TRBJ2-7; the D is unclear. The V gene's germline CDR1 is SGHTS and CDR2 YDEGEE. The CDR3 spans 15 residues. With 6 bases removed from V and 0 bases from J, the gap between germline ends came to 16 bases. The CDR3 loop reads CASMRELLPSYEQYF. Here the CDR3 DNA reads TGTGCCAGCATGAGAGAGCTACTCCCCTCCTACGAGCAGTACTTC.

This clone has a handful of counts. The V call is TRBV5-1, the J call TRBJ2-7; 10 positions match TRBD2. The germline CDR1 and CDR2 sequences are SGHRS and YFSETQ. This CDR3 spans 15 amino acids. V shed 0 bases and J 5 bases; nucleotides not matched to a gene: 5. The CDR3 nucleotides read TGCGCCAGCAGCTTGGCCCTAGCGGGAGTGAACGAGCAGTACTTC. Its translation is CASSLALAGVNEQYF.

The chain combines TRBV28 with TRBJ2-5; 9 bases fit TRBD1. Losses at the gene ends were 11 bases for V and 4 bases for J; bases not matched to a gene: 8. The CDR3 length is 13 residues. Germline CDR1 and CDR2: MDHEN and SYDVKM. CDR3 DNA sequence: TGTGCCCCACACAGGGGGCGGCGAGAGACCCAGTACTTC. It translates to CAPHRGRRETQYF.

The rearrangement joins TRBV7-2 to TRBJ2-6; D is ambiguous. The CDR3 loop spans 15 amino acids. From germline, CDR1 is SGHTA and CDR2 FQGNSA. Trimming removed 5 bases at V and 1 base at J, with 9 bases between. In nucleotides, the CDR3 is TGTGCCAGCAGCGCGCTCCCTTCTGGGGCCAACGTCCTGACTTTC. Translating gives CASSALPSGANVLTF.

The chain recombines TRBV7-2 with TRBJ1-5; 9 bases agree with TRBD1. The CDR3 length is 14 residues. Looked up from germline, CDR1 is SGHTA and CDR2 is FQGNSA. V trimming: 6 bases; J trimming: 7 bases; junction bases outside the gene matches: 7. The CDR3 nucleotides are TGTGCCAGCAGTCCCGGGACAGGGCAACAGCCCCAGCATTTT. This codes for CASSPGTGQQPQHF.

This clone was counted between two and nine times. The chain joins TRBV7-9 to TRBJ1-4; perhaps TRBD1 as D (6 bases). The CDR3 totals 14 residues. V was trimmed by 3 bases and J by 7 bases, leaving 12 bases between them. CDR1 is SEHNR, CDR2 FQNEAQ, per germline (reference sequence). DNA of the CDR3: TGTGCCAGCAGCTTTTACAGGGAGTCTGAAAAACTGTTTTTT. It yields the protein CASSFYRESEKLFF.

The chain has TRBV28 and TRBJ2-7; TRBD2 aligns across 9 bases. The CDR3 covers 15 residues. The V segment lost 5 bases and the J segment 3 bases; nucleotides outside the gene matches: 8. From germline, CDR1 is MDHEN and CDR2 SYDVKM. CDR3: CASSPLWTSDYEQYF. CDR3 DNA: TGTGCCAGCAGTCCTCTTTGGACTAGCGACTACGAGCAGTACTTC.

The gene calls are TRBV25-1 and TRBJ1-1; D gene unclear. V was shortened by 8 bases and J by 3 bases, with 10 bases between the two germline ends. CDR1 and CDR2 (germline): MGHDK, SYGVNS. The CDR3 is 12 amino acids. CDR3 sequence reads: CASRGAHTEAFF. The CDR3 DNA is TGTGCCAGCCGGGGAGCGCACACTGAAGCTTTCTTT.

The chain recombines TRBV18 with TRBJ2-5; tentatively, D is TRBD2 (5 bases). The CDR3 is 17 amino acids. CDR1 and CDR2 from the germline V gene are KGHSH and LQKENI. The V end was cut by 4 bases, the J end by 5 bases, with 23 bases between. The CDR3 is CASSRFPGVGEGETQYF. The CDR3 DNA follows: TGTGCCAGCTCACGATTCCCCGGGGTAGGCGAAGGCGAGACCCAGTACTTC.

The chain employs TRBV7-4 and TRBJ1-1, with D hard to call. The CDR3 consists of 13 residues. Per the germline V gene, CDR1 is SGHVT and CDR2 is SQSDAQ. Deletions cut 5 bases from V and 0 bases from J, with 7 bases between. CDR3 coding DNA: TGTGCCAGCAGCCTCGACTTGAACACTGAAGCTTTCTTT. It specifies CASSLDLNTEAFF.